This is a list of T cell receptor beta chains from one sample in a study of T cells in tuberculosis. Generated by immunoSEQ multiplex PCR, the TCRdb table keeps only in-frame clones and is missing some. This table has tens of thousands of clones, about 85% appearing once. Source: PBMCs, taken at tuberculosis diagnosis. Receptor source: an adult with tuberculosis. Both conserved end residues are part of each CDR3. Fields, in order: J gene, clone size, D gene, V gene, CDR3 protein, CDR3 DNA. A D gene is named only where the DNA matches it firmly. Expanded clones are given a class, and other clones once, few, many or no size at all.

>TRBJ2-5|-|TRBD2|TRBV5-1
CASSLYGSGRIQETQYF
TGCGCCAGCAGCTTGTATGGGAGCGGGAGGATACAAGAGACCCAGTACTTC
>TRBJ1-6|-|TRBD1|TRBV6-5
CASSSDRDNSPLHF
TGTGCCAGCAGTTCTGACAGGGATAATTCACCCCTCCACTTT
>TRBJ2-3|-|TRBD1|TRBV4-2
CASSPSRQGASTDTQYF
TGTGCCAGCAGCCCCTCCCGACAGGGCGCTAGCACAGATACGCAGTATTTT
>TRBJ2-6|-|TRBD1|TRBV19
CATTSPGQGLVPGANVLTF
TGTGCCACCACATCTCCGGGACAGGGGTTAGTCCCTGGGGCCAACGTCCTGACTTTC
>TRBJ1-6|-|-|TRBV4-3
CASSQDAVQGSPLHF
TGCGCCAGCAGCCAAGATGCAGTCCAGGGGTCACCCCTCCACTTT
>TRBJ1-2|-|TRBD1|TRBV30
CAWSVQGMGYGYTF
TGTGCCTGGAGTGTACAGGGGATGGGTTACGGCTACACCTTC
>TRBJ2-2|-|-|TRBV27
CASTRGYTGELFF
TGTGCCAGCACAAGGGGTTACACCGGGGAGCTGTTTTTT
>TRBJ2-1|-|-|TRBV6-1
CASSESYEQFF
TGTGCCAGCAGTGAATCCTATGAGCAGTTCTTC
>TRBJ1-5|few|-|TRBV6-4
CASSDSAGQPQHF
TGTGCCAGCAGTGACTCGGCGGGCCAGCCCCAGCATTTT
>TRBJ2-5|-|-|TRBV30
CAWSRSELQETQYF
TGTGCCTGGAGTAGGAGCGAGCTGCAAGAGACCCAGTACTTC
>TRBJ2-5|-|TRBD2|TRBV7-2
CASSVGLARETQYF
TGTGCCAGCAGCGTGGGACTAGCTAGAGAGACCCAGTACTTC
>TRBJ2-1|-|TRBD1|TRBV20-1
CSARDSQQFF
TGCAGTGCTCGGGACAGCCAGCAGTTCTTC
>TRBJ2-2|-|-|TRBV9
CASSVGNSRLFF
TGTGCCAGCAGCGTAGGCAATAGCAGGCTGTTTTTT
>TRBJ2-7|few|-|TRBV27
CASSPFGSSYEQYF
TGTGCCAGCAGTCCGTTCGGGAGCTCCTACGAGCAGTACTTC
>TRBJ2-7|-|-|TRBV28
CASQLLGEAYEQYF
TGTGCCAGCCAACTTTTAGGGGAGGCTTACGAGCAGTACTTC
>TRBJ1-6|-|TRBD1|TRBV9
CASSGRQGSSPLHF
TGTGCCAGCAGCGGGAGACAGGGAAGTTCACCCCTCCACTTT
>TRBJ1-1|few|TRBD1|TRBV28
CASSLSGQGKTEAFF
TGTGCCAGCAGTTTATCGGGACAGGGAAAAACTGAAGCTTTCTTT
>TRBJ2-3|-|-|TRBV23-1
CASSPPAPGHPFSTDTQYF
TGCGCCAGCAGTCCCCCCGCGCCGGGACATCCATTTAGCACAGATACGCAGTATTTT
>TRBJ1-3|once|-|TRBV28
CASSFSRAGNTIYF
TGTGCCAGCAGTTTTTCCAGGGCTGGAAACACCATATATTTT
>TRBJ2-2|-|-|TRBV5-1
CASRPGQNTGELFF
TGCGCCAGCAGGCCGGGACAGAACACCGGGGAGCTGTTTTTT
>TRBJ1-5|-|-|TRBV6-1
CASSEGPATNQPQHF
TGTGCCAGCAGTGAAGGCCCGGCGACTAATCAGCCCCAGCATTTT
>TRBJ1-5|few|-|TRBV28
CASTRSFQPQHF
TGTGCCAGCACCCGGAGTTTTCAGCCCCAGCATTTT
>TRBJ2-7|-|-|TRBV6-5
CASSPQSGTQKQYF
TGTGCCAGCAGTCCCCAATCCGGGACACAAAAGCAGTACTTC
>TRBJ1-1|-|-|TRBV30
CAWSRWGGKGENTEAFF
TGTGCCTGGAGCAGATGGGGGGGGAAAGGTGAGAACACTGAAGCTTTCTTT
>TRBJ2-7|-|-|TRBV9
CASSSALGGSYEQYF
TGTGCCAGCAGCTCCGCCTTGGGCGGGTCCTACGAGCAGTACTTC
>TRBJ2-2|-|-|TRBV28
CASSLWFTLPNQNTGELFF
TGTGCCAGCAGTCTTTGGTTCACTCTCCCCAACCAGAACACCGGGGAGCTGTTTTTT
>TRBJ2-7|-|-|TRBV7-2
CASSLVPGLNYEQYF
TGTGCCAGCAGCTTAGTTCCAGGTCTAAACTACGAGCAGTACTTC
>TRBJ2-7|-|-|TRBV7-8
CASSLGTSSPRRYF
TGTGCCAGCAGCTTAGGGACATCCTCACCCCGGCGGTACTTC
>TRBJ1-6|-|TRBD1|TRBV11-2
CASSLERTGNSPLHF
TGTGCCAGCAGCTTAGAAAGGACAGGCAATTCACCCCTCCACTTT
>TRBJ2-2|-|TRBD2|TRBV29-1
CSVSQTSGGPRAGELFF
TGCAGCGTTTCGCAGACTAGCGGGGGGCCACGGGCCGGGGAGCTGTTTTTT
>TRBJ2-7|-|TRBD1|TRBV7-2
CASSTDRTDSYEQYF
TGTGCCAGCAGCACGGACAGGACGGACTCTTACGAGCAGTACTTC
>TRBJ2-7|-|-|TRBV5-1
CASSPISSSYEQYF
TGCGCCAGCAGCCCTATATCAAGCTCCTACGAGCAGTACTTC
>TRBJ1-2|-|-|TRBV28
CASSFSDSFSGYTF
TGTGCCAGCAGTTTCTCTGATTCGTTTAGTGGCTACACCTTC
>TRBJ2-3|once|TRBD2|TRBV19
CASSMLAGEEARVTDTQYF
TGTGCCAGTAGTATGCTAGCGGGAGAGGAAGCAAGGGTCACAGATACGCAGTATTTT
>TRBJ1-1|-|-|TRBV28
CASSSEGLRTEAFF
TGTGCCAGCAGTTCAGAGGGATTAAGGACTGAAGCTTTCTTT
>TRBJ2-7|-|-|TRBV27
CASRTGRYEQYF
TGTGCCAGCAGGACAGGGAGGTACGAGCAGTACTTC
>TRBJ2-3|-|TRBD2|TRBV28
CASSPQLAGRTDTQYF
TGTGCCAGCAGTCCCCAACTAGCGGGGCGCACAGATACGCAGTATTTT
>TRBJ2-3|-|TRBD1|TRBV11-2
CASSYNRQGASGDTQYF
TGTGCCAGCAGCTATAACCGACAGGGGGCCTCTGGGGATACGCAGTATTTT
>TRBJ2-1|-|TRBD2|TRBV18
CASSEGLVVGEQFF
TGTGCCAGCTCAGAGGGACTAGTGGTGGGTGAGCAGTTCTTC
>TRBJ2-7|-|TRBD1|TRBV2
CASRSTTGGSTYEQYF
TGTGCCAGCAGAAGCACGACAGGGGGATCTACCTACGAGCAGTACTTC